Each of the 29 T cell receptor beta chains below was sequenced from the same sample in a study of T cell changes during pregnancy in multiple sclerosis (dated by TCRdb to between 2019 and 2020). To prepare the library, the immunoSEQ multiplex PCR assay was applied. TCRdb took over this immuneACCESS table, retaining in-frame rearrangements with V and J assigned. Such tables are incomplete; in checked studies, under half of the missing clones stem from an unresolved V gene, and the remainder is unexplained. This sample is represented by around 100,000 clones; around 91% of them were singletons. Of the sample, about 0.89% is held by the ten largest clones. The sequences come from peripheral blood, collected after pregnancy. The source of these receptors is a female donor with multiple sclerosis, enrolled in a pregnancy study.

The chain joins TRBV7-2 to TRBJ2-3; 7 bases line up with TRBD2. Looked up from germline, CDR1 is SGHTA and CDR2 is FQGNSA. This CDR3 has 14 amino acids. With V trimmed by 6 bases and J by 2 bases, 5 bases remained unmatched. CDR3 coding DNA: TGTGCCAGCAGACGACTAGCCGACACAGATACGCAGTATTTT. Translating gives CASRRLADTDTQYF.

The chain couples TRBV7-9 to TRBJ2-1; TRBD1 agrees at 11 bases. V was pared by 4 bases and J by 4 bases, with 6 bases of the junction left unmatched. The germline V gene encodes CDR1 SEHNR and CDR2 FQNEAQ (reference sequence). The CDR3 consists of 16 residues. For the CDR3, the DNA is TGTGCCAGCAGCTCGTGGACAGGGGGCTCTTACAATGAGCAGTTCTTC. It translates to CASSSWTGGSYNEQFF.

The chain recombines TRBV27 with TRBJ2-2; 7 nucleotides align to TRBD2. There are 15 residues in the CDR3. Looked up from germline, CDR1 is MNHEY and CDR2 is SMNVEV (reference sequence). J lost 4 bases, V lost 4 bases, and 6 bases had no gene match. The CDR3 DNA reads TGTGCCAGCAGTTCAGTGGGGGGGATCACCGGGGAGCTGTTTTTT. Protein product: CASSSVGGITGELFF.

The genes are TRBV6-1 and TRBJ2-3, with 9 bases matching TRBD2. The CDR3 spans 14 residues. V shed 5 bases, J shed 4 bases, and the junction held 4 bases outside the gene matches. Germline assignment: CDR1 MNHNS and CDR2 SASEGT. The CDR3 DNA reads TGTGCCAGCAGTCCGGGACTAGCCGCAGATACGCAGTATTTT. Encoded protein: CASSPGLAADTQYF.

This CDR3 reads CASTQGGTGGVNTQYF. CDR3 DNA sequence: TGTGCCAGCACCCAAGGGGGGACAGGGGGCGTAAATACGCAGTATTTT. The J gene is TRBJ2-3, the V gene TRBV6-6; 12 positions match TRBD1. V shed 7 bases, J shed 7 bases, and the junction held 12 bases outside the gene matches. Per germline, CDR1 MNHNY and CDR2 SVGAGI (reference sequence). The CDR3 has 16 amino acids.

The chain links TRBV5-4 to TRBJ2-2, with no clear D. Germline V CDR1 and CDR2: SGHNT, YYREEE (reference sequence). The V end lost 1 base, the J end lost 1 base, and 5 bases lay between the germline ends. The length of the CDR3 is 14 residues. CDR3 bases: TGTGCCAGCAGCTTGCCCGTGAACACCGGGGAGCTGTTTTTT. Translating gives CASSLPVNTGELFF.

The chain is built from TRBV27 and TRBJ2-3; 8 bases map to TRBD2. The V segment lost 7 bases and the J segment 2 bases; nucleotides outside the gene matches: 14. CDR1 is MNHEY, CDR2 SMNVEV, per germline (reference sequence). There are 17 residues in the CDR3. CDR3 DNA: TGTGCCAGCACCGGGAGAGGACTAGCCCCTGCCACAGATACGCAGTATTTT. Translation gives CASTGRGLAPATDTQYF.

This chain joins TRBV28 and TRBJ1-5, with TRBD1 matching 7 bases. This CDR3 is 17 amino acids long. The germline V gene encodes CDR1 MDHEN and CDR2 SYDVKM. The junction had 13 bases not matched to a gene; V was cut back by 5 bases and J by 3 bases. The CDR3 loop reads CASSPTQGVPSNQPQHF. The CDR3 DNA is TGTGCCAGCAGTCCAACTCAGGGGGTCCCCTCCAATCAGCCCCAGCATTTT.

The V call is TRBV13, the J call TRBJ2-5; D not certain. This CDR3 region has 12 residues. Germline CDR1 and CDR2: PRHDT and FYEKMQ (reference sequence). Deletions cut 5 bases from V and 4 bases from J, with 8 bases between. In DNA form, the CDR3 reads TGTGCCAGCAGCCGCTCGGGAGAGACCCAGTACTTC. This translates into CASSRSGETQYF. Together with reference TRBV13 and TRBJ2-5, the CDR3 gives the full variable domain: AAGVIQSPRHLIKEKRETATLKCYPIPRHDTVYWYQQGPGQDPQFLISFYEKMQSDKGSIPDRFSAQQFSDYHSELNMSSLELGDSALYFCASSRSGETQYFGPGTRLLVL.

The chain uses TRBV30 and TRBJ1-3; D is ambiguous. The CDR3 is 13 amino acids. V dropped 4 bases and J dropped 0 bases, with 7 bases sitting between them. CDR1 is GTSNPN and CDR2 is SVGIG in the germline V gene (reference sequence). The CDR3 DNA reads TGTGCCTGGACAGTTCTCTCTGGAAACACCATATATTTT. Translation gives CAWTVLSGNTIYF.

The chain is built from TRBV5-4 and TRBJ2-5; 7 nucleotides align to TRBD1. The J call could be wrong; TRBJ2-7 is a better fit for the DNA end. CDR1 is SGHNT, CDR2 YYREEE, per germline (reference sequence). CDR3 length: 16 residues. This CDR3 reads CASSLAGQTSTYEQYF. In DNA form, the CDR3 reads TGTGCCAGCAGCTTGGCGGGACAGACGTCTACCTACGAGCAGTACTTC.

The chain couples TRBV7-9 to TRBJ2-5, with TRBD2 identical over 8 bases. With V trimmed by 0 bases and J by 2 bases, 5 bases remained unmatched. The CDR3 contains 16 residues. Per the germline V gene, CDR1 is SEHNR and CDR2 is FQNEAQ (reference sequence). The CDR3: CASSLASGVIQETQYF. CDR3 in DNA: TGTGCCAGCAGCTTAGCTAGCGGGGTGATACAAGAGACCCAGTACTTC.

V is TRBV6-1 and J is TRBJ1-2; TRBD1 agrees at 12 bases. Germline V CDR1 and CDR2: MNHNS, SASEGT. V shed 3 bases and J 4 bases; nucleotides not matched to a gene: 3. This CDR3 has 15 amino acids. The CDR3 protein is CASSDGTGGPYGYTF. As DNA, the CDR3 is TGTGCCAGCAGTGATGGGACAGGGGGCCCCTATGGCTACACCTTC.

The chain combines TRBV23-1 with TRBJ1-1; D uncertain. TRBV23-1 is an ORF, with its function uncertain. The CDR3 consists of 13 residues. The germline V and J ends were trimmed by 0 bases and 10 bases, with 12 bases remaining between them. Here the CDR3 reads CASSQSIRRGAFF. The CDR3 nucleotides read TGCGCCAGCAGTCAATCGATTCGACGCGGAGCTTTCTTT.

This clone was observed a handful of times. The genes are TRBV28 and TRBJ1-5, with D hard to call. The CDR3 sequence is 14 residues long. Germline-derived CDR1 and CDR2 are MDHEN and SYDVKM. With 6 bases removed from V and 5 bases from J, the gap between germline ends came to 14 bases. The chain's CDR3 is CASSSLFGDQPQHF. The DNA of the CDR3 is TGTGCCAGCAGCTCTCTCTTTGGAGATCAGCCCCAGCATTTT.

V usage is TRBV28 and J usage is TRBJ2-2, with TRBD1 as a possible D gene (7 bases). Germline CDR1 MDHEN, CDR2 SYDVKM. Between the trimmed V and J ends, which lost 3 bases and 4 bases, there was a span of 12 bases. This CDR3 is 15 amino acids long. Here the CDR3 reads CASSLEGAGTGELFF. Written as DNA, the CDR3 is TGTGCCAGCAGTTTGGAGGGGGCAGGCACCGGGGAGCTGTTTTTT.

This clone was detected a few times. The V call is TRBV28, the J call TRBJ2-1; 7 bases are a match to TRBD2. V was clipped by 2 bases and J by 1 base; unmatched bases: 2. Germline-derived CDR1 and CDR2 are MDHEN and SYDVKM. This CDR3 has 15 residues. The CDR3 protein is CASSLRRESYNEQFF. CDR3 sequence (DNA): TGTGCCAGCAGTTTAAGGCGGGAGTCCTACAATGAGCAGTTCTTC. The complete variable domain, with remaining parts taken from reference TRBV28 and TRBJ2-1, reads DVKVTQSSRYLVKRTGEKVFLECVQDMDHENMFWYRQDPGLGLRLIYFSYDVKMKEKGDIPEGYSVSREKKERFSLILESASTNQTSMYLCASSLRRESYNEQFFGPGTRLTVL.

The CDR3 here is CASSPRLAGEVYNEQFF. CDR3 DNA sequence: TGTGCCAGCAGCCCCCGACTAGCGGGGGAGGTCTACAATGAGCAGTTCTTC. V is TRBV7-6 and J is TRBJ2-1, with 12 bases aligning to TRBD2. V trimming: 5 bases; J trimming: 3 bases; junction bases outside the gene matches: 8. CDR3 size: 17 residues. Germline V gives CDR1 SGHVS, CDR2 FNYEAQ.

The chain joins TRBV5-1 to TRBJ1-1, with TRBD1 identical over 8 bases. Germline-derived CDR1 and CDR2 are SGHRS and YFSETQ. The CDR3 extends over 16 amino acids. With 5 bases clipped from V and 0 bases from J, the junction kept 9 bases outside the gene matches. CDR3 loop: CASRTQGAYLNTEAFF. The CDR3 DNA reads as TGCGCCAGCAGGACTCAGGGGGCCTACTTGAACACTGAAGCTTTCTTT.

The DNA of the CDR3 is TGTGCCAGCAGGCGCAGGGTTACAGATACGCAGTATTTT. Protein product: CASRRRVTDTQYF. The chain uses TRBV28 and TRBJ2-3, with a tentative D call TRBD1 (5 bases). Trimming cost V 6 bases and J 3 bases, with 10 bases left between them. Germline V lookup: CDR1 MDHEN, CDR2 SYDVKM. The CDR3 has 13 amino acids.

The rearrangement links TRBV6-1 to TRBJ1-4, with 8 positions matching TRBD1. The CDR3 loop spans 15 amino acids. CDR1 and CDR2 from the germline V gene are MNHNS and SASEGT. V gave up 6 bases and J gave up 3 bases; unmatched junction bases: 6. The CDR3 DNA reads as TGTGCCAGCAGAGACAGGGGAGTCCCTAATGAAAAACTGTTTTTT. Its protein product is CASRDRGVPNEKLFF.

The CDR3 DNA reads as TGCAGCGGGGACAGCTACAATGAGCAGTTCTTC. It codes for CSGDSYNEQFF. This chain joins TRBV29-1 and TRBJ2-1, with 7 bases identical to TRBD1. J was trimmed by 3 bases and V by 7 bases; bases with no gene match: 0. Germline V gene sequence: CDR1 SQVTM, CDR2 ANQGSEA. The CDR3 covers 11 residues.

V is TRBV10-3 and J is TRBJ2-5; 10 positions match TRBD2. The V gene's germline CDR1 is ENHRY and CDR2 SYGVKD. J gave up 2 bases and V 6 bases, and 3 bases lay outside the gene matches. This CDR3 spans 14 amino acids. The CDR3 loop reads CAIRGLAAQETQYF. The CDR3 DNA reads TGTGCCATCAGAGGACTAGCGGCACAAGAGACCCAGTACTTC.

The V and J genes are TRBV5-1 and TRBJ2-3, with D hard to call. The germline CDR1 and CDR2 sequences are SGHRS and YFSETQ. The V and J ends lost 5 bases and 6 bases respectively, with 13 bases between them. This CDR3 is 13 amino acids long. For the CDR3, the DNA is TGCGCCAGCAGTACCGCGTCCATGGATACGCAGTATTTT. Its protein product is CASSTASMDTQYF. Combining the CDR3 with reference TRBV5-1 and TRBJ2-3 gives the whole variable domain KAGVTQTPRYLIKTRGQQVTLSCSPISGHRSVSWYQQTPGQGLQFLFEYFSETQRNKGNFPGRFSGRQFSNSRSEMNVSTLELGDSALYLCASSTASMDTQYFGPGTRLTVL.

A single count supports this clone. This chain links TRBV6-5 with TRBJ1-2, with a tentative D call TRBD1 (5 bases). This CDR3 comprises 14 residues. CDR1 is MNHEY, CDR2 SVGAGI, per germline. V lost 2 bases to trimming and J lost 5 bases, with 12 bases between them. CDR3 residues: CASSYTSGGYGYTF. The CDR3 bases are TGTGCCAGCAGTTACACCTCGGGGGGGTATGGCTACACCTTC.

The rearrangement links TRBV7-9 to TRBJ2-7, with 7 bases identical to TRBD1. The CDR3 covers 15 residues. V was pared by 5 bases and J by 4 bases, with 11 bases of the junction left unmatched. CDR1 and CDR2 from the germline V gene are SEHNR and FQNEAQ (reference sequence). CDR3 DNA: TGTGCCAGCAGCCAGGACCTCGGGACAGATTACGAGCAGTACTTC. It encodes CASSQDLGTDYEQYF.

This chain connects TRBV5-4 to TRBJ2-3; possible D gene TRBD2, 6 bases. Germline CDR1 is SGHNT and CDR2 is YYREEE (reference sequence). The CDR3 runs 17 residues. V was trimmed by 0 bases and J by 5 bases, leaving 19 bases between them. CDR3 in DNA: TGTGCCAGCAGCTTGGCCCCGGACTACCCGACACAAGATACGCAGTATTTT. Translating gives CASSLAPDYPTQDTQYF.

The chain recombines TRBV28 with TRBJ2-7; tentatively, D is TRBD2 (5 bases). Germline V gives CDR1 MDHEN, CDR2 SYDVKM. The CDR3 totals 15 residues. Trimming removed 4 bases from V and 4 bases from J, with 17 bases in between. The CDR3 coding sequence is TGTGCCAGCAGTTCCCCGACACCCGGGGTATACGAGCAGTACTTC. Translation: CASSSPTPGVYEQYF.

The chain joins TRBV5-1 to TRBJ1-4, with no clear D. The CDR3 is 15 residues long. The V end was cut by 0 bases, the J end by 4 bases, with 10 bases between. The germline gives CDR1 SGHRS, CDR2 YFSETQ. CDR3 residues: CASSLAQTDNEKLFF. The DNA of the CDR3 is TGCGCCAGCAGCTTGGCCCAAACAGATAATGAAAAACTGTTTTTT.